The 31 T cell receptor beta chains listed next were all sequenced from one sample in a study of blood T cells in healthy people across ages. The second PCR ran roughly 7 to 12 cycles with a sample-barcoded 5' primer and J-beta primers. TCRdb independently ran MiXCR on the 5' RACE reads; one entry per CDR3 protein. The top ten hold 20% to 30% of the sample, which has around 780,000 distinct CDR3 sequences, 56% seen once. The sample comprised blood. These receptors originate from a middle-aged man in good health.

This clonotype has only a few counts. A much larger clone lies one base from this, so it may be a read error. The V and J genes are TRBV6-5 and TRBJ2-7; D gene uncertain. The CDR3 is 11 residues long. Germline loops: CDR1 MNHEY, CDR2 SVGAGI. The CDR3 sequence is CASSYSSEQYF. The CDR3, as DNA: TGTGCCAGCAGTTACTCCTCCGAGCAGTACTTC.

This clonotype was counted between two and nine times. CDR3 in DNA: TGTGCCATCAGTGAGTCTTACAGCCACACGTCTGATGAAAAACTGTTTTTT. Translating it yields CAISESYSHTSDEKLFF. The chain is built from TRBV10-3 and TRBJ1-4, with D uncertain. The CDR3 runs to 17 residues. The V and J ends lost 0 bases and 6 bases respectively, with 17 bases between them. Germline CDR1 and CDR2: ENHRY and SYGVKD.

This clonotype was observed a few times. This chain uses TRBV5-1 with TRBJ2-5, with a tentative D call TRBD1 (5 bases). The germline CDR1 and CDR2 sequences are SGHRS and YFSETQ. V gave up 4 bases and J gave up 0 bases, with 10 bases separating them. The CDR3 totals 14 residues. The CDR3 DNA reads TGCGCCAGCAGCCTCGACAGATACCAAGAGACCCAGTACTTC. It encodes CASSLDRYQETQYF.

This chain links TRBV6-2 or TRBV6-3 with TRBJ2-1, with a tentative D call TRBD1 (5 bases). With the DNA end fitting TRBJ2-7 better, the J assignment may be wrong. CDR1 and CDR2 (germline): MNHEY, SVGEGT. The CDR3 is made up of 12 amino acids. DNA of the CDR3: TGTGCCAGCAGTTACAAGGACAATGAGCAGTACTTC. As protein: CASSYKDNEQYF.

The gene calls are TRBV27 and TRBJ1-1; no firm D call. CDR3 length: 14 amino acids. V was clipped by 2 bases and J by 4 bases, with 11 bases between them. Germline loops: CDR1 MNHEY, CDR2 SMNVEV (reference sequence). For the CDR3, the DNA is TGTGCCAGCAGTTTAACTGGCTGGAGCACTGAAGCTTTCTTT. Translation gives CASSLTGWSTEAFF.

V gene TRBV6-5 combines with J gene TRBJ2-3, with D perhaps TRBD2 (6 bases). The germline V gene encodes CDR1 MNHEY and CDR2 SVGAGI. Between the trimmed V and J ends, which lost 10 bases and 6 bases, there was a span of 20 bases. The CDR3 spans 14 residues. The CDR3 protein is CATLSRGRSDTQYF. The CDR3 coding sequence is TGTGCCACCCTTAGCCGGGGGAGATCGGATACGCAGTATTTT.

The V gene is TRBV7-2, the J gene TRBJ2-1; the D call may be TRBD1 or TRBD2 (6 bases each). Germline V gene sequence: CDR1 SGHTA, CDR2 FQGNSA. This CDR3 comprises 15 residues. V dropped 4 bases and J dropped 6 bases, with 16 bases sitting between them. The CDR3 is CASSSQGLAANEQFF. The CDR3 DNA follows: TGTGCCAGCAGCTCACAGGGACTGGCCGCCAATGAGCAGTTCTTC.

The gene calls are TRBV5-1 and TRBJ2-5, with 11 bases aligning to TRBD2. V shed 6 bases and J 0 bases; nucleotides not matched to a gene: 7. From germline, CDR1 is SGHRS and CDR2 YFSETQ. The length of the CDR3 is 16 residues. CDR3 nucleotide sequence: TGCGCCAGCATTCAGACTAGCGGGGTAAACCAAGAGACCCAGTACTTC. Translating it yields CASIQTSGVNQETQYF.

The V gene is TRBV7-9, the J gene TRBJ1-2; TRBD1 is a possible D gene (6 bases). The CDR3 loop spans 14 amino acids. Trimming stripped 3 bases from V and 4 bases from J, with 12 bases between. Germline CDR1 reads SEHNR; CDR2 reads FQNEAQ (reference sequence). CDR3 DNA: TGTGCCAGCAGCTTCGCCGGGACATCCTATGGCTACACCTTC. Protein: CASSFAGTSYGYTF.

The chain couples TRBV7-9 to TRBJ1-6, with D tentatively TRBD1 (6 bases). Germline loops: CDR1 SEHNR, CDR2 FQNEAQ (reference sequence). V was trimmed by 1 base and J by 8 bases, leaving 12 bases between them. This CDR3 comprises 15 residues. The CDR3 spells CASSLVQGSDSPLHF. The CDR3 coding sequence is TGTGCCAGCAGCTTAGTCCAGGGGTCGGATTCACCCCTCCACTTT. Looking up the rest from reference TRBV7-9 and TRBJ1-6 gives the full variable domain: DTGVSQNPRHKITKRGQNVTFRCDPISEHNRLYWYRQTLGQGPEFLTYFQNEAQLEKSRLLSDRFSAERPKGSFSTLEIQRTEQGDSAMYLCASSLVQGSDSPLHFGNGTRLTVT.

V is TRBV20-1 and J is TRBJ2-3; TRBD1 agrees at 8 bases. The V and J ends lost 6 bases and 5 bases, in that order; junction bases with no gene match: 19. The CDR3 covers 17 residues. CDR1 is DFQATT, CDR2 SNEGSKA, per germline (reference sequence). The CDR3 loop reads CSAKSRQGFGAGDTQYF. As DNA, the CDR3 is TGCAGTGCCAAATCAAGACAGGGGTTTGGCGCAGGAGATACGCAGTATTTT.

This clonotype appeared once. The gene calls are TRBV20-1 and TRBJ2-3; 11 bases line up with TRBD2. The CDR3 extends over 17 amino acids. CDR1 and CDR2 (germline): DFQATT, SNEGSKA (reference sequence). Trimming removed 1 base from V and 6 bases from J; junction bases left unmatched: 12. CDR3: CSARGEKTSGISDTQYF. The CDR3 DNA sequence: TGCAGTGCTAGAGGTGAAAAGACTAGCGGGATCTCCGATACGCAGTATTTT.

The table lists this clonotype with a few counts. The V call is TRBV24-1, the J call TRBJ2-7; possibly TRBD2 for D (6 bases). This CDR3 comprises 13 residues. Trimming took off 4 bases at V and 5 bases at J, with 11 bases between the two ends. Germline CDR1 reads KGHDR; CDR2 reads SFDVKD. DNA of the CDR3: TGTGCCACCAGTGACCCGGGGAGGCACGAGCAGTACTTC. It yields the protein CATSDPGRHEQYF.

The V call is TRBV6-6, the J call TRBJ2-1, with 11 bases that match TRBD1. Germline V gene lookup returns CDR1 MNHNY and CDR2 SVGAGI (reference sequence). V was clipped by 1 base and J by 7 bases; unmatched bases: 6. This CDR3 region has 16 residues. This chain's CDR3 is CASSYFGQGAVNEQFF. The CDR3 DNA follows: TGTGCCAGCAGTTACTTCGGACAGGGGGCAGTTAATGAGCAGTTCTTC.

This chain joins TRBV28 and TRBJ2-7; no clear D. The CDR3 is made up of 15 amino acids. Trimming took off 4 bases at V and 7 bases at J, with 20 bases between the two ends. In germline, CDR1 is MDHEN, CDR2 SYDVKM. This chain's CDR3 is CASSSPQVQSNEQYF. Written as DNA, the CDR3 is TGTGCCAGCAGTTCCCCTCAAGTGCAGTCCAATGAGCAGTACTTC.

This clonotype was seen a few times. The J gene is TRBJ2-1, the V gene TRBV3-1; 8 nucleotides line up with TRBD1. Germline V gene data show CDR1 as LGHDT and CDR2 as YNNKEL (reference sequence). The trim removed 8 bases at V and 2 bases at J, leaving 11 bases unmatched. The CDR3 extends over 16 amino acids. In DNA form, the CDR3 reads TGTGCCAGCGGTCAACAGGGGGAGACCCCCTACAATGAGCAGTTCTTC. Its translation: CASGQQGETPYNEQFF.

The chain carries TRBV20-1 and TRBJ1-2, with 10 positions matching TRBD1. The CDR3 sequence is 14 residues long. The V gene end was trimmed by 4 bases and the J gene end by 4 bases; junction bases not matched to a gene: 6. In germline, CDR1 is DFQATT, CDR2 SNEGSKA (reference sequence). CDR3 region: CSATKTGGTYGYTF. In DNA form, the CDR3 reads TGCAGTGCTACCAAGACAGGGGGCACCTATGGCTACACCTTC.

A few counts support this clonotype. V is TRBV5-1 and J is TRBJ2-3, with 8 bases fitting TRBD2. V shed 4 bases, J shed 7 bases, and the junction held 8 bases outside the gene matches. Germline V gene lookup returns CDR1 SGHRS and CDR2 YFSETQ. The CDR3 has 14 residues. The DNA for the CDR3 is TGCGCCAGCAGCCTCGGGGGGGCCGGTCATACGCAGTATTTT. Translating it yields CASSLGGAGHTQYF.

V is TRBV5-1 and J is TRBJ2-5; TRBD2 matches at 11 bases. Germline V gene lookup returns CDR1 SGHRS and CDR2 YFSETQ. Trimming removed 6 bases from V and 4 bases from J; junction bases left unmatched: 14. This CDR3 is 17 amino acids long. The CDR3 here is CASNREIAGGPGETQYF. The CDR3 DNA reads as TGCGCCAGCAACAGGGAGATAGCGGGAGGGCCCGGAGAGACCCAGTACTTC. The full variable domain, with the rest looked up from reference TRBV5-1 and TRBJ2-5, is KAGVTQTPRYLIKTRGQQVTLSCSPISGHRSVSWYQQTPGQGLQFLFEYFSETQRNKGNFPGRFSGRQFSNSRSEMNVSTLELGDSALYLCASNREIAGGPGETQYFGPGTRLLVL.

The chain is built from TRBV20-1 and TRBJ2-4; 9 bases are shared with TRBD1. The CDR3 totals 14 residues. Germline trimming cut 5 bases from V and 4 bases from J; bases unmatched to any gene: 6. The germline V gene encodes CDR1 DFQATT and CDR2 SNEGSKA (reference sequence). The CDR3 DNA reads as TGCAGTGCTGCCACCGGGACAGGGAAAAACATTCAGTACTTC. It specifies CSAATGTGKNIQYF.

This chain joins TRBV30 and TRBJ2-1; no definite D call. Trimming removed 1 base at V and 0 bases at J, with 10 bases between. Germline V gene sequence: CDR1 GTSNPN, CDR2 SVGIG (reference sequence). The length of the CDR3 is 15 residues. The CDR3 spells CAWSGTELSYNEQFF. CDR3 in DNA: TGTGCCTGGAGTGGTACGGAACTCTCCTACAATGAGCAGTTCTTC.

This clonotype has only a few counts. The chain recombines TRBV5-1 with TRBJ2-5; 10 bases are a match to TRBD2. Germline lookup yields CDR1 SGHRS and CDR2 YFSETQ. V lost 4 bases and J lost 2; bases outside the gene matches: 8. The CDR3 length is 16 residues. This CDR3 reads CASSAGLAHYQETQYF. In nucleotides, the CDR3 is TGCGCCAGCAGCGCGGGACTAGCGCACTATCAAGAGACCCAGTACTTC.

The chain carries TRBV7-2 and TRBJ1-4; TRBD1 aligns across 7 bases. Germline V gene data show CDR1 as SGHTA and CDR2 as FQGNSA. V was pared by 3 bases and J by 8 bases, with 9 bases of the junction left unmatched. There are 15 residues in the CDR3. The CDR3 region has the DNA TGTGCCAGCAGCTTGGACCGACAGGGAGGAGAAAAACTGTTTTTT. It translates to CASSLDRQGGEKLFF.

This rearrangement joins TRBV5-1 to TRBJ2-1, with 9 bases that match TRBD1. The CDR3 is 16 residues long. The V segment lost 3 bases and the J segment 3 bases; nucleotides outside the gene matches: 7. The germline gives CDR1 SGHRS, CDR2 YFSETQ. The CDR3 spells CASSSRDREHYNEQFF. The CDR3 DNA reads TGCGCCAGCAGCTCTCGGGACAGGGAGCACTACAATGAGCAGTTCTTC.

V and J are TRBV10-3 and TRBJ2-7, with 13 bases aligning to TRBD2. The J call is in doubt because the DNA end fits TRBJ2-5 better. From germline, CDR1 is ENHRY and CDR2 SYGVKD. This CDR3 is 17 amino acids long. The CDR3 nucleotides are TGTGCCATCAGTCCATCCGGGACTAGCGGGACCCAACGGACCCAGTACTTC. Encoded protein: CAISPSGTSGTQRTQYF.

The gene calls are TRBV29-1 and TRBJ2-4; D might be TRBD2 (7 bases). CDR3 length: 14 amino acids. The V end lost 7 bases, the J end lost 6 bases, and 19 bases lay between the germline ends. Germline V gives CDR1 SQVTM, CDR2 ANQGSEA. CDR3 sequence reads: CSAQRGGGTNIQYF. The DNA for the CDR3 is TGCAGCGCCCAACGAGGGGGAGGGACAAACATTCAGTACTTC.

The chain recombines TRBV4-3 with TRBJ2-4, with D perhaps TRBD2 (5 bases). Deletions cut 6 bases from V and 3 bases from J, with 21 bases between. CDR3 length: 17 residues. Per the germline V gene, CDR1 is LGHNA and CDR2 is YSLEER. The CDR3 sequence: CASSPFIGSGNKNIQYF. In nucleotides, the CDR3 is TGCGCCAGCAGTCCTTTTATTGGAAGCGGAAACAAAAACATTCAGTACTTC.

This clonotype has just a few counts. V and J are TRBV7-3 and TRBJ2-5; tentative D call: TRBD1 (6 bases). With 3 bases removed from V and 2 bases from J, the gap between germline ends came to 13 bases. The length of the CDR3 is 15 residues. Germline lookup yields CDR1 SGHTA and CDR2 FQGTGA. CDR3 protein: CASSLGTGQQETQYF. The CDR3 DNA reads TGTGCCAGCAGCTTGGGAACAGGGCAACAAGAGACCCAGTACTTC.

This clonotype was counted only a few times. The J gene is TRBJ2-6, the V gene TRBV3-1, with D tentatively TRBD2 (6 bases). Trimming cost V 4 bases and J 0 bases, with 10 bases left between them. Germline CDR1 reads LGHDT; CDR2 reads YNNKEL (reference sequence). CDR3 size: 16 residues. The CDR3 region is CASSPRTISGANVLTF. CDR3 DNA: TGTGCCAGCAGCCCCCGGACTATCTCTGGGGCCAACGTCCTGACTTTC.

In its sample, this clonotype was seen a few times. The genes are TRBV29-1 and TRBJ2-1; D is possibly TRBD2 (6 bases). CDR3 length equals 15 residues. Trimming shortened V by 5 bases and J by 2 bases, and 16 bases separated the two germline ends. Germline values: CDR1 SQVTM, CDR2 ANQGSEA. CDR3 nucleotides: TGCAGCGTTCGGGGAAGGGAGGTCCCCTACAATGAGCAGTTCTTC. Its protein is CSVRGREVPYNEQFF.

The chain has TRBV7-2 and TRBJ2-5; 10 bases match TRBD2. The junction had 5 bases not matched to a gene; V was cut back by 5 bases and J by 2 bases. CDR3 length: 15 residues. Germline CDR1 and CDR2: SGHTA and FQGNSA. CDR3 sequence reads: CASSIPLAGQETQYF. CDR3 sequence (DNA): TGTGCCAGCAGCATCCCACTAGCGGGACAAGAGACCCAGTACTTC.